Presented here are 32 T cell receptor beta chains from one specimen sequenced in a study of T cell repertoires in ileal Crohn's disease. Time point here: inflamed ileum from the surgical specimen. This table comes from immunoSEQ multiplex PCR, and its TCRdb copy is limited to in-frame clones, with some not included. The repertoire holds about 16,000 clones, roughly 90% seen once, with about 7.1% in the top ten. Sequencing used ileal tissue. The receptors were gathered from an adult with Crohn's disease.

The chain carries TRBV5-4 and TRBJ2-3; 7 nucleotides align to TRBD2. V trimming: 2 bases; J trimming: 3 bases; junction bases outside the gene matches: 3. Germline loops: CDR1 SGHNT, CDR2 YYREEE (reference sequence). The CDR3 has 14 amino acids. CDR3 residues: CASSFWEGTDTQYF. DNA for the CDR3: TGTGCCAGCAGCTTTTGGGAGGGAACAGATACGCAGTATTTT.

This chain connects TRBV10-2 to TRBJ1-3; perhaps TRBD1 as D (6 bases). Looked up from germline, CDR1 is WSHSY and CDR2 is SAAADI. CDR3 length: 13 amino acids. V was clipped by 2 bases and J by 4 bases, with 6 bases between them. The CDR3 reads CASSEDRGNTIYF. As DNA, the CDR3 is TGCGCCAGCAGTGAGGACAGGGGAAACACCATATATTTT.

The chain joins TRBV5-1 to TRBJ1-1; D is unclear. CDR3 size: 13 residues. The V end was cut by 4 bases, the J end by 0 bases, with 7 bases between. Germline V CDR1 and CDR2: SGHRS, YFSETQ. The DNA of the CDR3 is TGCGCCAGCAGCGGGTGGGTGAACACTGAAGCTTTCTTT. It specifies CASSGWVNTEAFF.

This clone was found once. CDR3 bases: TGCAGCATATGGCTGAATACGAACACTGAAGCTTTCTTT. Protein: CSIWLNTNTEAFF. The chain has TRBV29-1 and TRBJ1-1, with D unclear. Germline CDR1 and CDR2: SQVTM and ANQGSEA. The CDR3 spans 13 residues. The V gene lost 8 bases and the J gene lost 1 base, with 14 bases spanning the gap.

This clone appeared once. J is TRBJ2-1 and V is TRBV11-3, with 8 nucleotides matching TRBD2. This CDR3 has 16 amino acids. Germline V gives CDR1 SGHNT, CDR2 YENEEA. The V gene end was trimmed by 5 bases and the J gene end by 2 bases; junction bases not matched to a gene: 8. This CDR3 is CASSPGGGGTYNEQFF. CDR3 DNA: TGTGCCAGCAGCCCAGGAGGCGGGGGGACCTACAATGAGCAGTTCTTC.

V usage is TRBV5-1 and J usage is TRBJ1-2, with 8 bases identical to TRBD1. After removal of 0 bases from V and 5 bases from J, the junction contained 3 bases not matched to a gene. CDR1 SGHRS and CDR2 YFSETQ come from the germline V gene. This CDR3 has 14 amino acids. CDR3: CASSLGDRIYGYTF. The CDR3 nucleotides read TGCGCCAGCAGCTTGGGGGACAGGATTTATGGCTACACCTTC.

The rearrangement joins TRBV4-3 to TRBJ2-1, with 7 bases identical to TRBD2. Germline loops: CDR1 LGHNA, CDR2 YSLEER. This CDR3 contains 15 residues. V shed 2 bases, J shed 8 bases, and the junction held 9 bases outside the gene matches. CDR3 protein: CASSQFMGGEHEQFF. The CDR3 nucleotides read TGCGCCAGCAGCCAATTTATGGGGGGGGAACATGAGCAGTTCTTC.

The rearrangement links TRBV20-1 to TRBJ2-5, with no clear D. CDR1 and CDR2 from the germline V gene are DFQATT and SNEGSKA (reference sequence). The CDR3 totals 11 residues. Between the trimmed V and J ends, which lost 5 bases and 5 bases, there was a span of 9 bases. CDR3 amino acids: CSAPSFETQYF. As DNA, the CDR3 is TGCAGTGCTCCATCTTTCGAGACCCAGTACTTC.

V is TRBV15 and J is TRBJ1-1; D ambiguous. CDR3 size: 11 residues. Germline CDR1 reads LNHNV; CDR2 reads YYDKDF (reference sequence). Trimming removed 0 bases from V and 9 bases from J, with 5 bases in between. The CDR3, as DNA: TGTGCCACCAGCAGAGACAGGAAAGCTTTCTTT. It yields the protein CATSRDRKAFF.

A single count supports this clone. The genes are TRBV5-1 and TRBJ2-1, with 9 bases lining up with TRBD1. Germline CDR1 and CDR2: SGHRS and YFSETQ. CDR3 length equals 15 residues. V shed 3 bases and J 8 bases; nucleotides not matched to a gene: 9. The CDR3 here is CASSSDRGLADEQFF. The CDR3 nucleotides are TGCGCCAGCAGCTCGGACAGGGGTCTCGCGGATGAGCAGTTCTTC.

V usage is TRBV6-1 and J usage is TRBJ2-2; the D is unclear. Germline values: CDR1 MNHNS, CDR2 SASEGT. Trimming shortened V by 2 bases and J by 3 bases, and 19 bases separated the two germline ends. This CDR3 comprises 18 residues. CDR3 nucleotide sequence: TGTGCCAGCAGTGAATCCGGTGAGCTCCCCTTGTACACCGGGGAGCTGTTTTTT. It specifies CASSESGELPLYTGELFF.

This clone appeared a few times. The V and J genes are TRBV5-4 and TRBJ2-5, with D perhaps TRBD2 (7 bases). This CDR3 has 15 residues. The ends were cut back, 3 bases at V and 4 bases at J, with 16 bases in the middle. Looked up from germline, CDR1 is SGHNT and CDR2 is YYREEE (reference sequence). CDR3 region: CASSSRLGGGETQYF. The DNA of the CDR3 is TGTGCCAGCAGCTCGAGATTAGGGGGGGGAGAGACCCAGTACTTC.

The V and J genes are TRBV6-6 and TRBJ2-5; 13 bases are shared with TRBD2. V gave up 8 bases and J gave up 3 bases; unmatched junction bases: 6. The CDR3 loop spans 15 amino acids. Germline V lookup: CDR1 MNHNY, CDR2 SVGAGI (reference sequence). This CDR3 is CASCPGTSGEETQYF. CDR3 nucleotide sequence: TGTGCCAGCTGCCCCGGGACTAGCGGGGAAGAGACCCAGTACTTC.

The chain links TRBV5-6 to TRBJ2-1; 7 bases are shared with TRBD1. This CDR3 is 13 amino acids long. The V gene end was trimmed by 1 base and the J gene end by 9 bases; junction bases not matched to a gene: 4. Germline V gives CDR1 SGHDT, CDR2 YYEEEE. The CDR3, as DNA: TGTGCCAGCAGCTTGCCTGGGACAGCTGAGCAGTTCTTC. Its translation is CASSLPGTAEQFF.

The chain recombines TRBV6-6 with TRBJ1-5, with D tentatively TRBD1 (5 bases). Germline loops: CDR1 MNHNY, CDR2 SVGAGI (reference sequence). This CDR3 spans 15 amino acids. The ends were cut back, 2 bases at V and 4 bases at J, with 12 bases in the middle. CDR3 loop: CASSYNSGNNQPQHF. The CDR3 DNA sequence: TGTGCCAGCAGTTACAATTCAGGGAATAATCAGCCCCAGCATTTT.

The V gene is TRBV4-3, the J gene TRBJ1-1; D not certain. The CDR3 has 13 residues. V was pared by 1 base and J by 0 bases, with 3 bases between. Germline CDR1 LGHNA, CDR2 YSLEER. CDR3 in amino acids: CASSQVVNTEAFF. The CDR3 DNA follows: TGCGCCAGCAGCCAAGTAGTGAACACTGAAGCTTTCTTT.

The V gene is TRBV9, the J gene TRBJ2-1; TRBD1 might be the D (5 bases). V lost 1 base, J lost 3 bases, and 11 bases lay in between. CDR1 and CDR2 from the germline V gene are SGDLS and YYNGEE. This CDR3 has 15 residues. CDR3 sequence (DNA): TGTGCCAGCAGCGTACTGCAGGGAAACTACAATGAGCAGTTCTTC. It codes for CASSVLQGNYNEQFF.

Concerning this clone itself: Relative to the germline gene, one junction end is altered; a read error may explain this. The chain uses TRBV16 and TRBJ1-5; possible D gene TRBD1, 5 bases. This CDR3 region has 15 residues. Germline lookup yields CDR1 KGHSY and CDR2 FQNENV. The CDR3 loop reads CASSQVSGSSQPQHF. DNA of the CDR3: TGTGCCAGCAGCCAAGTATCAGGGAGCAGTCAGCCCCAGCATTTT.

The chain links TRBV6-5 to TRBJ1-2; tentatively, D is TRBD1 (5 bases). The germline CDR1 and CDR2 sequences are MNHEY and SVGAGI. Trimming shortened V by 5 bases and J by 4 bases, and 14 bases separated the two germline ends. The CDR3 is 14 residues long. The CDR3 coding sequence is TGTGCCAGCAGTACCTCTCGACAGTTCTATGGCTACACCTTC. This codes for CASSTSRQFYGYTF.

The chain employs TRBV10-2 and TRBJ2-3; D is possibly TRBD1 or TRBD2 (6 bases each). V gave up 6 bases and J gave up 2 bases, with 15 bases separating them. Germline V gives CDR1 WSHSY, CDR2 SAAADI. The CDR3 has 15 residues. CDR3 DNA: TGCGCCAGCAGGATACGGGGGCAATCCACAGATACGCAGTATTTT. This sequence encodes CASRIRGQSTDTQYF.

This rearrangement joins TRBV5-1 to TRBJ2-1, with D possibly TRBD1 on 7 matching bases. The V gene lost 7 bases and the J gene lost 0 bases, with 14 bases spanning the gap. Germline CDR1 is SGHRS and CDR2 is YFSETQ. CDR3 length: 15 residues. DNA of the CDR3: TGCGCCAGCGGCGGGACAGCCAGCTCCTACAATGAGCAGTTCTTC. This gives the protein CASGGTASSYNEQFF.

The chain has TRBV4-1 and TRBJ1-2; tentatively, D is TRBD1 (5 bases). The V gene's germline CDR1 is MGHRA and CDR2 YSYEKL. Trimming took off 1 base at V and 5 bases at J, with 17 bases between the two ends. CDR3 size: 16 residues. Written as DNA, the CDR3 is TGCGCCAGCAGCCAAGGAATAACGAGGGGAGGGTATGGCTACACCTTC. Amino acid sequence: CASSQGITRGGYGYTF.

V usage is TRBV2 and J usage is TRBJ1-2, with D possibly matching TRBD1 (5 bases). V shed 5 bases and J shed 3 bases, with 10 bases lying between them. The CDR3 has 13 residues. Germline-derived CDR1 and CDR2 are SNHLY and FYNNEI. The CDR3 sequence: CASSPQEDYGYTF. The CDR3 DNA reads as TGTGCCAGCAGTCCACAGGAGGACTATGGCTACACCTTC.

This chain joins TRBV6-7 and TRBJ2-3, with 9 bases lining up with TRBD1. TRBV6-7 is an ORF; its function is uncertain. The CDR3 runs to 19 residues. After removal of 6 bases from V and 1 base from J, the junction contained 17 bases not matched to a gene. Here the CDR3 reads CASSPPPGQGILGTDTQYF. The DNA for the CDR3 is TGTGCCAGCAGCCCACCCCCGGGACAGGGAATATTGGGCACAGATACGCAGTATTTT.

The chain links TRBV30 to TRBJ1-5; no firm D call. The CDR3 sequence is 13 residues long. Between the trimmed V and J ends, which lost 1 base and 3 bases, there was a span of 7 bases. CDR1 and CDR2 (germline): GTSNPN, SVGIG (reference sequence). The CDR3 DNA reads TGTGCCTGGAGTGATAGAAACAATCAGCCCCAGCATTTT. It specifies CAWSDRNNQPQHF.

The chain couples TRBV4-3 to TRBJ2-1, with 14 bases that match TRBD2. The ends lost 0 bases at V and 6 bases at J; junction bases unmatched: 1. Germline V gene lookup returns CDR1 LGHNA and CDR2 YSLEER. CDR3 length: 16 residues. The CDR3 DNA follows: TGCGCCAGCAGCCAAGATGGGACTAGCGGGGGCAATGAGCAGTTCTTC. Its protein is CASSQDGTSGGNEQFF.

V and J are TRBV10-3 and TRBJ2-4, with TRBD1 matching over 8 bases. The junction had 9 bases not matched to a gene; V was cut back by 0 bases and J by 8 bases. From germline, CDR1 is ENHRY and CDR2 SYGVKD. This CDR3 spans 16 amino acids. The CDR3 region has the DNA TGTGCCATCAGTGAGTCGAGGGCAGGGGGCTTGGACATTCAGTACTTC. Amino acid sequence: CAISESRAGGLDIQYF.

In its sample, this clone was seen a few times. The CDR3, as DNA: TGTGCCAGCAGTCATAGGGGGACCTCTGGAAACACCATATATTTT. It encodes CASSHRGTSGNTIYF. This rearrangement joins TRBV9 to TRBJ1-3, with D perhaps TRBD1 (6 bases). CDR3 length: 15 residues. Per germline, CDR1 SGDLS and CDR2 YYNGEE. The V and J ends lost 5 bases and 0 bases respectively, with 12 bases between them.

This chain joins TRBV28 and TRBJ2-2, with 8 nucleotides matching TRBD2. Germline trimming cut 5 bases from V and 7 bases from J; bases unmatched to any gene: 9. Germline V gives CDR1 MDHEN, CDR2 SYDVKM. The CDR3 is 15 amino acids. CDR3 region: CASSHSGGADGELFF. In nucleotides, the CDR3 is TGTGCCAGCAGTCACTCGGGGGGGGCGGACGGGGAGCTGTTTTTT.

The V gene is TRBV9, the J gene TRBJ2-5, with D maybe TRBD1 (6 bases). The CDR3 consists of 15 residues. Germline CDR1 SGDLS, CDR2 YYNGEE. The germline V and J ends were trimmed by 0 bases and 3 bases, with 12 bases remaining between them. CDR3 in DNA: TGTGCCAGCAGCGTAGATGGGGGCCGTGAAGAGACCCAGTACTTC. It translates to CASSVDGGREETQYF.

The chain couples TRBV7-8 to TRBJ2-7; the match to TRBD2 covers 9 bases. Trimming took 1 base from V and 1 from J; bases not matched to a gene: 8. Germline loops: CDR1 SGHVS, CDR2 FQNEAQ. This CDR3 comprises 17 residues. The CDR3, as DNA: TGTGCCAGCAGCTTAGAAACTAGCGGGTACGGTTCCTACGAGCAGTACTTC. This codes for CASSLETSGYGSYEQYF.

This clone turned up a few times. CDR3 in amino acids: CASSPRTGGGYTF. The CDR3 nucleotides are TGTGCCAGCAGCCCCAGGACAGGGGGCGGCTACACCTTC. The rearrangement links TRBV11-2 to TRBJ1-2; TRBD1 matches 11 bases. V was pared by 5 bases and J by 8 bases, with 4 bases of the junction left unmatched. This CDR3 contains 13 residues. CDR1 and CDR2 (germline): SGHAT, FQNNGV.